This note documents a single TCR beta chain sequence. The assay was immunoSEQ multiplex PCR, and TCRdb's table has in-frame clones only and misses some. The table has tens of thousands of clones, just under 95% seen once; the top ten hold 2%. The sample is drawn from a study of T cell changes during pregnancy in multiple sclerosis. Looked up from germline, CDR1 is SGHTA and CDR2 is FQGNSA. There are 17 residues in the CDR3. Trimming cost V 2 bases and J 9 bases; bases outside gene matches: 16. The sequencing used peripheral blood, collected in the second trimester of pregnancy. The TCR comes from a female donor with multiple sclerosis, enrolled in a pregnancy study. This sequence joins TRBV7-2 and TRBJ1-1; 9 nucleotides match TRBD1. The CDR3 sequence: CASSLSPRSTGGAKAFF. Here the CDR3 DNA reads TGTGCCAGCAGCTTATCCCCTCGCTCAACAGGGGGCGCGAAAGCTTTCTTT.